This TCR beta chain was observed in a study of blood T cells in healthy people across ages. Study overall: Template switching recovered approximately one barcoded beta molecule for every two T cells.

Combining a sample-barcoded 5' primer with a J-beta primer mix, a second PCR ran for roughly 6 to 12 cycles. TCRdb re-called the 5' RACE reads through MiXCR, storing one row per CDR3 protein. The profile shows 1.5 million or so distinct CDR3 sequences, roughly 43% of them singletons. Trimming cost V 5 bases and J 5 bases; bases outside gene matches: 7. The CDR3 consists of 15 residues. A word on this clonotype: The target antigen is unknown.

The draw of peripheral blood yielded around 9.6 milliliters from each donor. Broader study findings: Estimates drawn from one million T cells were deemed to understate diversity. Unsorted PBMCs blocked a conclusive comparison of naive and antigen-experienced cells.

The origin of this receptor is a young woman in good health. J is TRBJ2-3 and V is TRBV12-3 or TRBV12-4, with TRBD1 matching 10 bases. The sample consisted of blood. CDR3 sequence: CASSMRDRGEDTQYF. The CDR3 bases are TGTGCCAGCAGTATGAGGGACAGGGGAGAAGATACGCAGTATTTT.